The 17 T cell receptor beta chains in this list originate from one sample, sequenced in a study of OX40 agonist ivuxolimab in advanced cancers. The assay was immunoSEQ multiplex PCR, and TCRdb's table has in-frame clones only and misses some. Here the sample spans about 19,000 clones, more than 60% being singletons. Sequences were derived from CD4+ or CD8+ T cells sorted from blood, sampled in a trial of the OX40 agonist ivuxolimab. The receptors were gathered from an adult with an advanced solid tumor such as melanoma, head and neck, liver or kidney cancer.

This clone was seen a single time. This chain connects TRBV28 to TRBJ1-1; D is unresolved. Trimming removed 1 base at V and 6 bases at J, with 12 bases between. Germline assignment: CDR1 MDHEN and CDR2 SYDVKM. The CDR3 has 14 residues. The CDR3 reads CASSLLVTVAEAFF. The CDR3 bases are TGTGCCAGCAGTTTATTGGTCACTGTAGCTGAAGCTTTCTTT.

This sequence joins TRBV19 and TRBJ1-1; D is uncertain. The CDR3 length is 13 residues. CDR1 and CDR2 from the germline V gene are LNHDA and SQIVND (reference sequence). V gave up 11 bases and J gave up 4 bases, with 17 bases separating them. CDR3 residues: CAVAALSGTEAFF. CDR3 DNA: TGTGCCGTAGCAGCTCTCAGTGGCACTGAAGCTTTCTTT. The whole variable domain, remainder taken from reference TRBV19 and TRBJ1-1, is DGGITQSPKYLFRKEGQNVTLSCEQNLNHDAMYWYRQDPGQGLRLIYYSQIVNDFQKGDIAEGYSVSREKKESFPLTVTSAQKNPTAFYLCAVAALSGTEAFFGQGTRLTVV.

The V call is TRBV5-5, the J call TRBJ2-1, with D uncertain. The germline gives CDR1 SGHKS, CDR2 YYEKEE (reference sequence). V was cut by 0 bases and J by 0 bases, with 7 bases left in between. CDR3 size: 15 residues. The chain's CDR3 is CASSLGRSSYNEQFF. CDR3 in DNA: TGTGCCAGCAGCTTGGGCAGAAGCTCCTACAATGAGCAGTTCTTC.

Written as DNA, the CDR3 is TGTGCCAGCAGTCCCGGGTATACCAGCGGGAGGGGCAATGAGCAGTTCTTC. Its translation: CASSPGYTSGRGNEQFF. The J gene is TRBJ2-1, the V gene TRBV27; 10 positions agree with TRBD2. The V gene end was trimmed by 5 bases and the J gene end by 6 bases; junction bases not matched to a gene: 13. Germline lookup yields CDR1 MNHEY and CDR2 SMNVEV (reference sequence). This CDR3 spans 17 amino acids.

This clone is classed as medium-sized. The chain couples TRBV4-3 to TRBJ1-6; D is perhaps TRBD1 (6 bases). Germline V gives CDR1 LGHNA, CDR2 YSLEER. Trimming cost V 0 bases and J 13 bases, with 22 bases left between them. This CDR3 region has 17 residues. The DNA for the CDR3 is TGCGCCAGCAGCCAAGAGGGCGACAGGACAGTATCTTCGCCCCTCCACTTT. Protein: CASSQEGDRTVSSPLHF.

The chain joins TRBV5-8 to TRBJ1-2; D unclear. V dropped 5 bases and J dropped 7 bases, with 12 bases sitting between them. The CDR3 has 12 residues. Germline loops: CDR1 SGHTS, CDR2 YDEGEE. This CDR3 reads CASSFTEFGYTF. In DNA form, the CDR3 reads TGTGCCAGCAGTTTTACAGAGTTTGGCTACACCTTC.

This clone was found once. This chain uses TRBV4-1 with TRBJ1-2, with D uncertain. CDR1 and CDR2 (germline): MGHRA, YSYEKL. The V gene lost 3 bases and the J gene lost 2 bases, with 10 bases spanning the gap. This CDR3 is built from 14 residues. The CDR3 region is CASSQQGTNYGYTF. Written as DNA, the CDR3 is TGCGCCAGCAGCCAGCAAGGAACAAACTATGGCTACACCTTC.

This chain joins TRBV7-9 and TRBJ2-1; D may be TRBD1 (6 bases). The germline V gene has CDR1 SEHNR and CDR2 FQNEAQ (reference sequence). The CDR3 is made up of 13 amino acids. The ends were cut back, 8 bases at V and 2 bases at J, with 10 bases in the middle. This CDR3 is CASSDSTYNEQFF. CDR3 coding DNA: TGTGCCAGCTCGGACAGTACCTACAATGAGCAGTTCTTC.

The chain uses TRBV13 and TRBJ2-5; 10 positions agree with TRBD2. This CDR3 is built from 16 residues. The V segment lost 3 bases and the J segment 7 bases; nucleotides outside the gene matches: 11. CDR1 and CDR2 (germline): PRHDT, FYEKMQ (reference sequence). CDR3 DNA: TGTGCCAGCAGCTTCTCTACTAGCGGGGCCCCGGGGACCCAGTACTTC. Its protein product is CASSFSTSGAPGTQYF.

V usage is TRBV11-3 and J usage is TRBJ2-3, with 15 nucleotides matching TRBD2. Germline-derived CDR1 and CDR2 are SGHNT and YENEEA. V lost 6 bases, J lost 5 bases, and 9 bases stayed unmatched. The CDR3 covers 17 residues. The DNA of the CDR3 is TGTGCCAGCAGTAGAGGACTAGCGGGGGGGCCGGGAGATACGCAGTATTTT. Encoded protein: CASSRGLAGGPGDTQYF.

There are a few counts of this clone. This chain uses TRBV5-1 with TRBJ2-7, with 7 bases lining up with TRBD1. The length of the CDR3 is 13 residues. In germline, CDR1 is SGHRS, CDR2 YFSETQ. The V gene end was trimmed by 4 bases and the J gene end by 3 bases; junction bases not matched to a gene: 4. The CDR3 spells CASSPTGSYEQYF. The CDR3 nucleotides are TGCGCCAGCAGCCCGACAGGGAGCTACGAGCAGTACTTC.

The chain employs TRBV4-3 and TRBJ1-1; 8 positions match TRBD1. V was clipped by 0 bases and J by 5 bases; unmatched bases: 8. CDR3 length equals 16 residues. Germline CDR1 is LGHNA and CDR2 is YSLEER. CDR3 sequence: CASSQDLQGAGTEAFF. CDR3 sequence (DNA): TGCGCCAGCAGCCAAGATCTGCAGGGGGCAGGAACTGAAGCTTTCTTT.

The chain carries TRBV10-2 and TRBJ1-1; D not resolved. CDR1 is WSHSY and CDR2 is SAAADI in the germline V gene. The CDR3 runs 15 residues. Trimming left V 10 bases short and J 3 bases short, with 21 bases between. The CDR3 coding sequence is TGCGCCACGTCCGCGCCCGGGGTCCTGGACACTGAAGCTTTCTTT. It encodes CATSAPGVLDTEAFF.

This clone showed up just once. The CDR3 is CASSISLWGNQPQHF. The CDR3, as DNA: TGTGCCAGCAGTATCAGTCTTTGGGGCAATCAGCCCCAGCATTTT. V is TRBV28 and J is TRBJ1-5; D not certain. Germline CDR1 MDHEN, CDR2 SYDVKM. The V gene lost 5 bases and the J gene lost 2 bases, with 13 bases spanning the gap. CDR3 length: 15 residues.

The table lists this clone with a few counts. A far larger clone is a single base away, which makes a read error likely. Other nucleotide sequences in the sample specify the same CDR3. The V and J genes are TRBV4-1 and TRBJ2-7; D ambiguous. Germline CDR1 and CDR2: MGHRA and YSYEKL. The CDR3 consists of 14 residues. Trimming pared 0 bases from V and 0 bases from J, leaving 6 bases between. The CDR3 nucleotides read TGCGCCAGCAGCCAAGAGGCGACCTCCTACGAGCAGTACTTC. Encoded protein: CASSQEATSYEQYF.

This clone was seen at least ten times. The chain is built from TRBV11-2 and TRBJ1-2, with D unresolved. The CDR3 has 12 residues. V was pared by 1 base and J by 6 bases, with 6 bases between. Germline V CDR1 and CDR2: SGHAT, FQNNGV. CDR3 sequence: CASSLGRDGYTF. CDR3 DNA sequence: TGTGCCAGCAGCTTAGGGCGTGATGGCTACACCTTC. Using reference TRBV11-2 and TRBJ1-2 for the parts outside the CDR3, the full variable domain is EAGVAQSPRYKIIEKRQSVAFWCNPISGHATLYWYQQILGQGPKLLIQFQNNGVVDDSQLPKDRFSAERLKGVDSTLKIQPAKLEDSAVYLCASSLGRDGYTFGSGTRLTVV.

This clone was observed a single time. The rearrangement links TRBV30 to TRBJ2-1; TRBD2 aligns across 16 bases. In germline, CDR1 is GTSNPN, CDR2 SVGIG (reference sequence). The CDR3 loop spans 18 amino acids. Trimming took 0 bases from V and 7 from J; bases not matched to a gene: 9. CDR3 in DNA: TGTGCCTGGAGTGTGGGACTAGCGGGGGGGCAATTCATGAATGAGCAGTTCTTC. Translating it yields CAWSVGLAGGQFMNEQFF.